These T cell receptor beta chains were read from a single sample in a study of blood T cells in healthy people across ages. TCRdb used MiXCR to reprocess the 5' RACE reads, holding one entry per CDR3 protein. The sample holds 600,000 to 650,000 distinct CDR3 sequences, about 54% seen once. Sample: blood. The receptor set was obtained from a man aged 55 to 70 in good health. Both conserved end residues are part of each CDR3. D genes are given only for firm matches. The size of a clone is reported for some rows only, either as once, few or many, or as a class for expanded clones.

D,size,V,J,DNA,CDR3
TRBD1,-,TRBV27,TRBJ2-7,TGTGCCAGCAGTTTATCGGGGACAGGGGGGAACGAGCAGTACTTC,CASSLSGTGGNEQYF
-,few,TRBV20-1,TRBJ2-1,TGCAGTGCTATTCGAGGGGGCTCCTACAATGAGCAGTTCTTC,CSAIRGGSYNEQFF
TRBD1,-,TRBV4-1,TRBJ2-5,TGCGCCAGCAGCCAAGCTAGTAGGGGGCCCGGGGAGACCCAGTACTTC,CASSQASRGPGETQYF
-,once,TRBV4-1,TRBJ2-2,TGCGCCAGCACCCACATAGGGGCGCGGGTCACCGGGGAGCTGTTTTTT,CASTHIGARVTGELFF
-,-,TRBV24-1,TRBJ1-5,TGTGCCACCAGTGAAGGGGGAGGGCTAGCAAGACAGCCCCAGCATTTT,CATSEGGGLARQPQHF
TRBD2,-,TRBV5-1,TRBJ2-3,TGCGCCAGCAATCCAGCGGGGTGGAGAGGAGATACGCAGTATTTT,CASNPAGWRGDTQYF
-,-,TRBV25-1,TRBJ2-1,TGTGCCAGCAGTGATACTACAGGGAGCTCCTACAATGAGCAGTTCTTC,CASSDTTGSSYNEQFF
TRBD1,-,TRBV6-5,TRBJ1-2,TGTGCCAGTATGCGGGGACAGGGGATATATAACTATGGCTACACCTTC,CASMRGQGIYNYGYTF
-,-,TRBV6-1,TRBJ2-5,TGTGCCAGCAGTCCCCTAGGACCCTCTTACGCCGTGGAGACCCAGTACTTC,CASSPLGPSYAVETQYF
-,few,TRBV20-1,TRBJ1-1,TGCAGTGCCCGGAGCCGGGAAGTGAGCACTGAAGCTTTCTTT,CSARSREVSTEAFF
-,-,TRBV7-2,TRBJ2-1,TGTGCCAGCAGCCCCCGACCCGGCGGGGGCCTCTACAATGAGCAGTTCTTC,CASSPRPGGGLYNEQFF
TRBD2,-,TRBV10-3,TRBJ2-3,TGTGCCACGACCACTAGCGGGGACACAGATACGCAGTATTTT,CATTTSGDTDTQYF
-,once,TRBV6-5,TRBJ1-4,TGTGCCAGCAGTTATCTTGGGGCCACTAATGAAAAACTGTTTTTT,CASSYLGATNEKLFF
-,few,TRBV20-1,TRBJ1-2,TGCAGTGCTAGAATCCCGTCCGGAGCGGGGGGAAACTATGGCTACACCTTC,CSARIPSGAGGNYGYTF
-,-,TRBV9,TRBJ2-3,TGTGCCAGCAGCGTAGGTGGCGGCAAAGATACGCAGTATTTT,CASSVGGGKDTQYF
TRBD2,-,TRBV20-1,TRBJ2-7,TGCAGTGCCAGTACTAGCGGGGCTTGGGATGAGCAGTACTTC,CSASTSGAWDEQYF
-,-,TRBV2,TRBJ2-5,TGTGCCAGCAGTGAGGGGGGGGCAACAGAGACCCAGTACTTC,CASSEGGATETQYF
-,-,TRBV7-9,TRBJ2-3,TGTGCCAGCAGCCCCGGGGCGACCCACACAGATACGCAGTATTTT,CASSPGATHTDTQYF
TRBD2,-,TRBV6-5,TRBJ2-1,TGTGCCAGCACCTCGCTCGGGGGGGCGAGGGGCAATGAGCAGTTCTTC,CASTSLGGARGNEQFF
-,once,TRBV9,TRBJ2-1,TGTGCCAGCAGCAAAGAATATACGGGGAGTGAGCAGTTCTTC,CASSKEYTGSEQFF
-,few,TRBV12-3/TRBV12-4,TRBJ1-6,TGTGCCAGCAGCCTAGGGGCGGGGCTCCATAATTCACCCCTCCACTTT,CASSLGAGLHNSPLHF
-,-,TRBV7-8,TRBJ2-1,TGTGCCAGCAGCATCGGAGGGTCACGCTACAATGAGCAGTTCTTC,CASSIGGSRYNEQFF
TRBD2,few,TRBV6-1,TRBJ2-5,TGTGCCAGCAGTGAAGTAGCGGGGACCGAAGAGACCCAGTACTTC,CASSEVAGTEETQYF
-,-,TRBV5-1,TRBJ2-7,TGCGCCAGCAGCTTGGCCCGAAGCGGTACCAGAGGACACCTGAGTAGTCTGGCCTACGAGCAGTACTTC,CASSLARSGTRGHLSSLAYEQYF
TRBD2,-,TRBV3-1,TRBJ2-3,TGTGCCAGCAGCCCCAATAGCGGGGGGGCAGATACGCAGTATTTT,CASSPNSGGADTQYF
-,-,TRBV20-1,TRBJ2-7,TGCAGTGCTAGTCGACCCCCGAGGGCTCCCCTCGACGAGCAGTACTTC,CSASRPPRAPLDEQYF
TRBD1,-,TRBV29-1,TRBJ1-4,TGCAGCGTCAGGGGGGAGGAACTGTTTTTT,CSVRGEELFF
TRBD1,-,TRBV27,TRBJ1-2,TGTGCCAGCACCGACCCGGGACAGGGTTATGGCTACACCTTT,CASTDPGQGYGYTF
-,once,TRBV3-1,TRBJ2-3,TGTGCCAGCAGCCAAGGGGACCGCACAGATACGCAGTATTTT,CASSQGDRTDTQYF
TRBD1,-,TRBV7-6,TRBJ2-3,TGTGCCAGCAGCGGGACAGGGGGCCCAGATACGCAGTATTTT,CASSGTGGPDTQYF
-,few,TRBV12-3/TRBV12-4,TRBJ2-2,TGTGCCAGCAGTTTGCGGAACCCGAACACCGGGGAGCTGTTTTTT,CASSLRNPNTGELFF
TRBD2,-,TRBV15,TRBJ2-1,TGTGCCACCAGTCGAACATATTCCGGGGGGGGAATAACGAATGAGCAGTTCTTC,CATSRTYSGGGITNEQFF
-,-,TRBV10-2,TRBJ2-5,TGCGCCAGCAGTGGGTACAACCCCCAAGAGACCCAGTACTTC,CASSGYNPQETQYF
TRBD1,few,TRBV29-1,TRBJ2-7,TGCAGCGTTGTGGTGGGGACAGGGGAGGGCGAGCAGTACTTC,CSVVVGTGEGEQYF
-,few,TRBV20-1,TRBJ1-1,TGCAGTGCTGTCGCGGGCCGCAACACTGAAGCTTTCTTT,CSAVAGRNTEAFF
TRBD2,-,TRBV28,TRBJ2-6,TGTGCCAGCAGTTCAAGCGGGGTAGGGATGGGGGCCAACGTCCTGACTTTC,CASSSSGVGMGANVLTF